Following are 27 T cell receptor beta chains from one sample sequenced in a study of OX40 agonist ivuxolimab in advanced cancers. The repertoire was sequenced with immunoSEQ multiplex PCR; TCRdb's copy has only in-frame clones and lacks some. Of approximately 83,000 clones listed, about 85% are singletons. Sequences were derived from CD4+ or CD8+ T cells sorted from blood, sampled in a trial of the OX40 agonist ivuxolimab. Receptors were obtained from an adult with an advanced solid tumor such as melanoma, head and neck, liver or kidney cancer.

The V gene is TRBV5-1, the J gene TRBJ2-2; 8 nucleotides match TRBD1. V was clipped by 2 bases and J by 5 bases; unmatched bases: 5. CDR3 length: 15 residues. Germline lookup yields CDR1 SGHRS and CDR2 YFSETQ. DNA for the CDR3: TGCGCCAGCAGCTTTACAGGGGGTGTTACCGGGGAGCTGTTTTTT. It encodes CASSFTGGVTGELFF.

The chain recombines TRBV11-3 with TRBJ2-7, with 9 positions matching TRBD1. The V and J ends lost 2 bases and 3 bases, in that order; junction bases with no gene match: 5. This CDR3 contains 15 residues. CDR1 is SGHNT, CDR2 YENEEA, per germline. CDR3 residues: CASSLLGQGYYEQYF. The CDR3 DNA follows: TGTGCCAGCAGCTTACTGGGACAGGGCTACTACGAGCAGTACTTC.

This chain links TRBV7-3 with TRBJ1-1, with 10 nucleotides matching TRBD1. The CDR3 runs 14 residues. Trimming took 5 bases from V and 6 from J; bases not matched to a gene: 6. Germline V CDR1 and CDR2: SGHTA, FQGTGA. The CDR3 sequence: CASSLRQGASEAFF. The CDR3 DNA reads TGTGCCAGCAGCCTCAGACAGGGGGCGTCTGAAGCTTTCTTT.

This clone was counted between two and nine times. No conserved phenylalanine or tryptophan ends this CDR3, so it is likely a read error. The DNA is left out, because the CDR3 cannot be placed on it with certainty; the CDR3 is given as TCRdb lists it. The V gene is TRBV6-8, the J gene TRBJ1-2. Germline V gene data show CDR1 as MNHGY and CDR2 as SAAAGT. Both ends counted, the CDR3 spans 10 residues. The CDR3 is CASSYSPEVC.

This chain connects TRBV25-1 to TRBJ2-5; 10 nucleotides align to TRBD2. Per germline, CDR1 MGHDK and CDR2 SYGVNS. The CDR3 totals 13 residues. CDR3 nucleotides: TGTTCCTCCAGGACTAGCGGAGGAGAGACCCAGTACTTC. Translating gives CSSRTSGGETQYF.

The chain couples TRBV30 to TRBJ1-6, with TRBD1 matching 7 bases. With V trimmed by 2 bases and J by 0 bases, 7 bases remained unmatched. Germline-derived CDR1 and CDR2 are GTSNPN and SVGIG (reference sequence). There are 17 residues in the CDR3. CDR3 loop: CAWSPQDRSSYNSPLHF. CDR3 DNA sequence: TGTGCCTGGAGTCCCCAGGACAGGAGCTCCTATAATTCACCCCTCCACTTT.

The genes are TRBV5-5 and TRBJ1-2; D remains ambiguous. The germline CDR1 and CDR2 sequences are SGHKS and YYEKEE (reference sequence). V was pared by 5 bases and J by 6 bases, with 17 bases between. CDR3 length: 14 amino acids. The CDR3 nucleotides read TGTGCCAGCAGGCGGACGGTCGTAAGACATGGCTACACCTTC. Its protein is CASRRTVVRHGYTF.

The J gene is TRBJ1-2, the V gene TRBV4-1; no clear D. Trimming pared 1 base from V and 2 bases from J, leaving 11 bases between. Germline V CDR1 and CDR2: MGHRA, YSYEKL. This CDR3 spans 15 amino acids. CDR3 residues: CASSQGGGGNYGYTF. The CDR3 DNA sequence: TGCGCCAGCAGCCAAGGTGGCGGAGGAAACTATGGCTACACCTTC.

This clone was observed a single time. The CDR3 loop reads CASTTRGAYYNEQFF. CDR3 coding DNA: TGTGCCAGTACTACCCGGGGGGCCTACTACAATGAGCAGTTCTTC. V gene TRBV19 combines with J gene TRBJ2-1; perhaps TRBD2 as D (7 bases). Germline loops: CDR1 LNHDA, CDR2 SQIVND (reference sequence). Trimming stripped 7 bases from V and 3 bases from J, with 16 bases between. The CDR3 length is 15 residues.

The chain carries TRBV6-5 and TRBJ1-6; tentatively, D is TRBD1 (6 bases). With 5 bases removed from V and 10 bases from J, the gap between germline ends came to 15 bases. The CDR3 totals 14 residues. Germline lookup yields CDR1 MNHEY and CDR2 SVGAGI. CDR3 sequence reads: CASSEQGVRSPLHF. DNA for the CDR3: TGTGCCAGCAGTGAACAGGGAGTGCGGTCACCCCTCCACTTT.

V and J are TRBV12-5 and TRBJ1-1; 8 bases are a match to TRBD1. Germline V gene sequence: CDR1 LGHNT, CDR2 FRNRAP. The CDR3 extends over 15 amino acids. J lost 1 base, V lost 6 bases, and 7 bases had no gene match. CDR3 protein: CASGLNGTGNTEAFF. The CDR3 nucleotides are TGTGCTAGTGGGTTAAACGGGACAGGGAACACTGAAGCTTTCTTT. Together with reference TRBV12-5 and TRBJ1-1, the CDR3 gives the full variable domain: DARVTQTPRHKVTEMGQEVTMRCQPILGHNTVFWYRQTMMQGLELLAYFRNRAPLDDSGMPKDRFSAEMPDATLATLKIQPSEPRDSAVYFCASGLNGTGNTEAFFGQGTRLTVV.

The chain has TRBV6-1 and TRBJ2-2; TRBD1 matches 8 bases. With 10 bases clipped from V and 3 bases from J, the junction kept 7 bases outside the gene matches. The germline V gene has CDR1 MNHNS and CDR2 SASEGT. The CDR3 runs to 14 residues. The chain's CDR3 is CATQGQGDTGELFF. For the CDR3, the DNA is TGTGCCACCCAAGGACAGGGCGACACCGGGGAGCTGTTTTTT.

The rearrangement links TRBV5-4 to TRBJ1-5; D ambiguous. The length of the CDR3 is 13 residues. Germline V gene lookup returns CDR1 SGHNT and CDR2 YYREEE (reference sequence). V shed 4 bases and J shed 5 bases, with 10 bases lying between them. CDR3 loop: CASSPGGDQPQHF. In nucleotides, the CDR3 is TGTGCCAGCAGCCCAGGCGGGGATCAGCCCCAGCATTTT.

The chain employs TRBV6-5 and TRBJ2-2, with 8 bases matching TRBD2. CDR3 length equals 15 residues. V shed 7 bases, J shed 0 bases, and the junction held 4 bases outside the gene matches. Germline CDR1 is MNHEY and CDR2 is SVGAGI. CDR3 residues: CASKAGLANTGELFF. The CDR3 bases are TGTGCCAGCAAGGCGGGACTAGCGAACACCGGGGAGCTGTTTTTT.

The V gene is TRBV10-3, the J gene TRBJ2-3; D might be TRBD1 or TRBD2, each matching 6 bases. The V and J ends lost 11 bases and 3 bases respectively, with 18 bases between them. This CDR3 is 14 amino acids long. Germline V gene sequence: CDR1 ENHRY, CDR2 SYGVKD. The CDR3 loop is CAFSRGLGTDTQYF. Here the CDR3 DNA reads TGTGCCTTCTCCCGGGGGCTAGGAACAGATACGCAGTATTTT.

The rearrangement joins TRBV7-2 to TRBJ2-7; a weak D match, TRBD1 (6 bases). With 0 bases removed from V and 3 bases from J, the gap between germline ends came to 9 bases. Germline V gives CDR1 SGHTA, CDR2 FQGNSA. The CDR3 length is 14 residues. CDR3 sequence: CASSLARDNYEQYF. The CDR3, as DNA: TGTGCCAGCAGCTTAGCGAGGGACAACTACGAGCAGTACTTC.

This clone turned up a few times. CDR3: CASSRTGKQYF. DNA for the CDR3: TGTGCCAGCAGCCGCACAGGAAAGCAGTACTTC. The rearrangement links TRBV7-2 to TRBJ2-7; tentatively, D is TRBD1 (5 bases). CDR1 and CDR2 from the germline V gene are SGHTA and FQGNSA. The V gene lost 5 bases and the J gene lost 8 bases, with 10 bases spanning the gap. CDR3 length: 11 amino acids.

The chain employs TRBV6-6 and TRBJ1-6; tentatively, D is TRBD1 (5 bases). The V gene's germline CDR1 is MNHNY and CDR2 SVGAGI (reference sequence). V shed 2 bases and J shed 8 bases, with 10 bases lying between them. The CDR3 has 14 residues. CDR3: CASSYEGRDSPLHF. The CDR3 nucleotides are TGTGCCAGCAGTTACGAGGGGAGAGATTCACCCCTCCACTTT.

This clone appeared a few times. The chain links TRBV19 to TRBJ1-2; TRBD1 matches at 7 bases. The germline V gene encodes CDR1 LNHDA and CDR2 SQIVND (reference sequence). The CDR3 totals 13 residues. With 5 bases clipped from V and 7 bases from J, the junction kept 7 bases outside the gene matches. CDR3 DNA: TGTGCCAGTAGTCTTGGACAGGAGGGTGGCTACACCTTC. Amino acids: CASSLGQEGGYTF.

The V call is TRBV15, the J call TRBJ2-5; D perhaps matches TRBD2 (5 bases). Judging by the DNA end, TRBJ2-7 fits better; the J call may be wrong. This CDR3 region has 16 residues. CDR1 and CDR2 (germline): LNHNV, YYDKDF (reference sequence). Written as DNA, the CDR3 is TGTGCCACCAGCAGAGATATCTTACCCCGGGGTGGCGAGCAGTACTTC. This encodes CATSRDILPRGGEQYF.

The chain joins TRBV7-3 to TRBJ2-3; the D gene could be TRBD1 or TRBD2 (5 bases each). V dropped 5 bases and J dropped 10 bases, with 13 bases sitting between them. The CDR3 extends over 12 amino acids. CDR1 and CDR2 from the germline V gene are SGHTA and FQGTGA. The CDR3 here is CASSERDVPQYF. In DNA form, the CDR3 reads TGTGCCAGCAGCGAACGGGACGTTCCGCAGTATTTT. The full variable domain, completed using reference TRBV7-3 and TRBJ2-3, is GAGVSQTPSNKVTEKGKYVELRCDPISGHTALYWYRQSLGQGPEFLIYFQGTGAADDSGLPNDRFFAVRPEGSVSTLKIQRTERGDSAVYLCASSERDVPQYFGPGTRLTVL.

The chain couples TRBV7-3 to TRBJ2-1; D is undetermined. This CDR3 region has 13 residues. The V end lost 5 bases, the J end lost 7 bases, and 12 bases lay between the germline ends. CDR1 is SGHTA, CDR2 FQGTGA, per germline. CDR3 in DNA: TGTGCCAGCAGCCCAACAGTCCGGAATGAGCAGTTCTTC. Protein product: CASSPTVRNEQFF. Filled out from reference TRBV7-3 and TRBJ2-1, the complete variable domain reads GAGVSQTPSNKVTEKGKYVELRCDPISGHTALYWYRQSLGQGPEFLIYFQGTGAADDSGLPNDRFFAVRPEGSVSTLKIQRTERGDSAVYLCASSPTVRNEQFFGPGTRLTVL.

This chain uses TRBV6-5 with TRBJ1-5; no clear D gene. Germline-derived CDR1 and CDR2 are MNHEY and SVGAGI. Trimming left V 5 bases short and J 3 bases short, with 11 bases between. The CDR3 spans 14 residues. The CDR3 region has the DNA TGTGCCAGCAGTCCTACTTACCCCAATCAGCCCCAGCATTTT. Its translation is CASSPTYPNQPQHF.

This chain connects TRBV13 to TRBJ1-6; 7 bases map to TRBD1. CDR1 and CDR2 from the germline V gene are PRHDT and FYEKMQ (reference sequence). The trim removed 5 bases at V and 7 bases at J, leaving 14 bases unmatched. The CDR3 is 17 amino acids. CDR3 loop: CASSVGQRGTANSPLHF. The CDR3 DNA is TGTGCCAGCAGCGTCGGGCAAAGGGGGACAGCAAATTCACCCCTCCACTTT. The entire variable domain, with the rest obtained from reference TRBV13 and TRBJ1-6, is as follows: AAGVIQSPRHLIKEKRETATLKCYPIPRHDTVYWYQQGPGQDPQFLISFYEKMQSDKGSIPDRFSAQQFSDYHSELNMSSLELGDSALYFCASSVGQRGTANSPLHFGNGTRLTVT.

V is TRBV7-2 and J is TRBJ2-5; 8 nucleotides align to TRBD2. Germline lookup yields CDR1 SGHTA and CDR2 FQGNSA. Trimming removed 1 base from V and 4 bases from J; junction bases left unmatched: 2. The CDR3 covers 14 residues. The DNA for the CDR3 is TGTGCCAGCAGCTTAGTCGGGGGGGGAGAGACCCAGTACTTC. The encoded protein is CASSLVGGGETQYF.

The rearrangement joins TRBV29-1 to TRBJ2-1; the match to TRBD2 covers 8 bases. Germline values: CDR1 SQVTM, CDR2 ANQGSEA. With V trimmed by 7 bases and J by 6 bases, 8 bases remained unmatched. The length of the CDR3 is 13 residues. CDR3 bases: TGCAGCGCTACGAGCGGGGGCGTCAATGAGCAGTTCTTC. Encoded protein: CSATSGGVNEQFF.

Notes on this clone: At the DNA level, this CDR3 is encoded by other sequences in the same sample as well. The CDR3 is CSALEGYTF. CDR3 nucleotides: TGCAGTGCTCTTGAGGGCTACACCTTC. V gene TRBV20-1 combines with J gene TRBJ1-2; no clear D. Looked up from germline, CDR1 is DFQATT and CDR2 is SNEGSKA (reference sequence). This CDR3 spans 9 amino acids. Trimming stripped 5 bases from V and 8 bases from J, with 6 bases between.